The entry that follows covers one TCR beta chain sequence. Antigen unknown. Germline loops: CDR1 DFQATT, CDR2 SNEGSKA (reference sequence). The V gene lost 7 bases and the J gene lost 3 bases, with 12 bases spanning the gap. The CDR3 loop spans 13 amino acids. From RNA transcripts, TCR beta CDR3 regions were amplified. Primed by the HTBI set, a first-round RT-PCR was run on the TCR CDR3. From the multiplex PCR reads, TCRdb called clonotypes with MiXCR, one entry per CDR3 protein. Of just over 550,000 distinct CDR3 sequences listed, around 46% are singletons. The data are from a study of T cells in Graves' hyperthyroidism and ophthalmopathy. Study-wide points: By a 13 V-J model, ophthalmopathy was set apart from stable hyperthyroidism.

This clonotype was obtained from a woman under 30 with Graves' hyperthyroidism. What was sequenced was peripheral blood or thyroid tissue (not recorded which). This chain links TRBV20-1 with TRBJ2-2; D is perhaps TRBD2 (5 bases). CDR3 in amino acids: CSDDRRDTGELFF. CDR3 DNA sequence: TGCAGTGATGACCGGCGGGACACCGGGGAGCTGTTTTTT.